Sequencing of this TCR beta chain was carried out in a study of cytotoxic CD8 clonotypes in ibrutinib-treated CLL. Details on this clone: Antigen: not known.

Produced via immunoSEQ multiplex PCR; TCRdb's table is partial and in-frame only. The repertoire holds more than 110,000 clones, with 80% as singletons. Notes on the study in general: Exceeding age-matched healthy donors, baseline clonality also tracked the counts of circulating CD8+ T cells. Public clonotypes (which were uncommon) either contracted or remained stable on treatment.

Genomic DNA in a quantity of around 2 micrograms was derived from cryopreserved PBMCs for TCR beta libraries. Specimen: PBMCs, collected after 36 months of ibrutinib treatment. The clonotype comes from a human donor with chronic lymphocytic leukemia.

Here the CDR3 reads CASSQRASGAEQFF. The CDR3 nucleotides read TGTGCCAGCAGCCAACGCGCTAGCGGCGCTGAGCAGTTCTTC. This rearrangement joins TRBV5-4 to TRBJ2-1; the match to TRBD2 covers 7 bases. CDR1 and CDR2 (germline): SGHNT, YYREEE (reference sequence). Unmatched junction bases numbered 10, after V lost 4 bases and J lost 9 bases. The CDR3 sequence is 14 residues long.